This T cell receptor (beta chain) was recorded in a study of T cells of healthy individuals. The CDR3 contains 13 residues. V gave up 4 bases and J gave up 0 bases, with 4 bases separating them. Germline lookup yields CDR1 MNHEY and CDR2 SVGAGI. A single record per CDR3 protein comes from TCRdb applying MiXCR to the 5' RACE reads. Here the sample spans over 95,000 distinct CDR3 sequences, approximately 18% being singletons. The chain couples TRBV6-5 to TRBJ1-5, with D unresolved. The TCR was taken from a human donor in good health. The CDR3 loop reads CASSWGSNQPQHF. As DNA, the CDR3 is TGTGCCAGCAGTTGGGGTAGCAATCAGCCCCAGCATTTT.